Presented here are 25 T cell receptor beta chains from one specimen sequenced in a study of T cell clonality in common variable immunodeficiency (dated by TCRdb to between 2014 and 2017). The study at large found these results: Reportedly, TCRbeta sequences from CVID had fewer deletions and N-nucleotide insertions, and highly modified clones with 13 or more V deletions were absent from CVID.

The antigens these receptors bind are not known. The library was obtained by the immunoSEQ multiplex PCR assay. Held by TCRdb, this immuneACCESS table contains in-frame sequences only and omits some clones. Under half of the omission traces to an unresolved V gene where checked; the cause of the rest is unknown. The table records roughly 34,000 clones for this sample, and not one of them appears only once. The ten largest clones add up to under 8.5% of the sample. The sequenced material came from peripheral blood mononuclear cells. These receptors all come from a human donor with common variable immunodeficiency.

This clone was found many times. Read data end 3 residues before the CDR3 end; the end is taken from the germline J gene. V gene TRBV6-4 combines with J gene TRBJ1-6; no clear D gene. V was clipped by 3 bases and J by 9 bases, with 12 bases between them. Germline CDR1 and CDR2: MRHNA and SNTAGT. The CDR3 spans 14 residues. CDR3 DNA (partial): TGTGCCAGCAGTGAGTCGGGGAACGGTTCACCC. The encoded protein is CASSESGNGSP. From start to end, the CDR3 is CASSESGNGSPLHF.

CDR3 sequence: CASSLGSGNQPQHF. The part of the CDR3 DNA that was read is TGTGCCAGCAGCTTAGGTTCAGGCAATCAGCCC. V is TRBV7-8 and J is TRBJ1-5; D ambiguous. The read terminates 3 residues before the CDR3 end, so the remaining end is supplied by the germline J gene. Trimming removed 1 base at V and 2 bases at J, with 6 bases between. Germline assignment: CDR1 SGHVS and CDR2 FQNEAQ. This CDR3 is 14 amino acids long.

This clone was seen repeatedly, ten times or more. The CDR3 is cut off 3 residues early in the read; its end comes from the germline J gene. V usage is TRBV6-1 and J usage is TRBJ2-1, with a tentative D call TRBD1 (7 bases). The CDR3 contains 16 residues. Germline-derived CDR1 and CDR2 are MNHNS and SASEGT. Trimming took off 4 bases at V and 7 bases at J, with 20 bases between the two ends. The CDR3 reads CASSGHRGGIGNEQFF. Incomplete CDR3 DNA: TGTGCCAGCAGTGGTCACAGGGGAGGTATCGGGAATGAG.

Only a few counts were recorded for this clone. The missing CDR3 end, 3 residues past where the read stops, is filled in from the germline J gene. The chain links TRBV19 to TRBJ2-7; possible D gene TRBD2, 6 bases. CDR3 length equals 14 residues. Germline V gene lookup returns CDR1 LNHDA and CDR2 SQIVND (reference sequence). V lost 9 bases, J lost 3 bases, and 18 bases lay in between. The CDR3 spells CASSLGGDFYEQYF. CDR3 bases read: TGTGCCAGCAGCTTGGGCGGGGATTTCTACGAG.

This clone appeared a few times. The CDR3 end falls 3 residues outside the read, so it is completed with the germline J gene. The V and J genes are TRBV11-3 and TRBJ2-3, with D maybe TRBD2 (5 bases). The germline gives CDR1 SGHNT, CDR2 YENEEA. V shed 3 bases and J shed 3 bases, with 13 bases lying between them. The CDR3 totals 15 residues. CDR3 bases read: TGTGCCAGCAGCTTGGACGGACTGGAAACAGATACG. Its translation is CASSLDGLETDT. The whole CDR3 sequence reads CASSLDGLETDTQYF.

This clone was observed many times. Coverage ceases 3 residues before the CDR3 finishes, and the germline J gene fills in the end. V and J are TRBV18 and TRBJ2-7; TRBD1 agrees at 10 bases. V was clipped by 4 bases and J by 2 bases; unmatched bases: 2. There are 14 residues in the CDR3. Germline assignment: CDR1 KGHSH and CDR2 LQKENI. The CDR3 DNA, read in part, is TGTGCCAGCTCACGGACAGGGGGAACCTACGAG. This encodes CASSRTGGTYE. The whole CDR3 reads CASSRTGGTYEQYF.

This clone was seen repeatedly, ten times or more. The sequenced fragment ends 3 residues before the CDR3 boundary, so the rest is inferred from the germline J gene. This chain uses TRBV29-1 with TRBJ2-5, with D unresolved. The V end lost 6 bases, the J end lost 1 base, and 9 bases lay between the germline ends. The CDR3 extends over 12 amino acids. In germline, CDR1 is SQVTM, CDR2 ANQGSEA. The DNA read from the CDR3 is TGCAGCGTGGTGACATCCCAAGAGACC. Translated: CSVVTSQET. The full-length CDR3 reads as CSVVTSQETQYF.

This clone was detected many times. The read stops 3 residues short of the end of the CDR3; the missing end is completed from the germline J gene. The chain joins TRBV28 to TRBJ2-7, with a tentative D call TRBD1 (5 bases). Germline CDR1 MDHEN, CDR2 SYDVKM. Trimming took 3 bases from V and 3 from J, leaving 21 bases between them. This CDR3 region has 17 residues. The CDR3 spells CASSLWQRQTGFYEQYF. The sequenced part of the CDR3 DNA is TGTGCCAGCAGTTTGTGGCAGAGACAGACTGGGTTCTACGAG.

To note about this clone: The read ends 3 residues shy of where the CDR3 ends; the end is completed using the germline J gene. This sequence joins TRBV7-9 and TRBJ2-4, with D perhaps matching TRBD1 (6 bases). Germline V lookup: CDR1 SEHNR, CDR2 FQNEAQ (reference sequence). Trimming took 11 bases from V and 0 from J, leaving 17 bases between them. The CDR3 covers 15 residues. The CDR3 spells CASGADSTAKNIQYF. The DNA read from the CDR3 is TGTGCCTCAGGGGCGGATTCGACAGCCAAAAACATT.

Worth noting for this clone: With the read ending 3 residues before the CDR3 end, the germline J gene is used to fill in that end. The chain employs TRBV7-3 and TRBJ2-1; 9 nucleotides agree with TRBD2. With 4 bases clipped from V and 2 bases from J, the junction kept 3 bases outside the gene matches. Germline V gene sequence: CDR1 SGHTA, CDR2 FQGTGA. The CDR3 spans 15 residues. The CDR3 protein is CASSSERGAYNEQFF. The covered CDR3 bases are TGTGCCAGCAGCTCAGAGCGGGGGGCCTACAATGAG.

This clone is medium-sized in the sample. The CDR3 region is CSVSQGLALSYNEQFF. The sequenced part of the CDR3 DNA is TGCAGCGTTTCACAGGGACTAGCTCTTTCCTACAATGAG. V is TRBV29-1 and J is TRBJ2-1, with 9 bases fitting TRBD2. With the read ending 3 residues before the CDR3 end, the germline J gene is used to fill in that end. Germline values: CDR1 SQVTM, CDR2 ANQGSEA. With V trimmed by 5 bases and J by 1 base, 9 bases remained unmatched. The length of the CDR3 is 16 residues.

This clone came up many times. Read data end 3 residues before the CDR3 end; the end is taken from the germline J gene. This sequence joins TRBV7-3 and TRBJ2-5, with 8 nucleotides matching TRBD1. After removal of 5 bases from V and 5 bases from J, the junction contained 4 bases not matched to a gene. The CDR3 is made up of 13 amino acids. The V gene's germline CDR1 is SGHTA and CDR2 FQGTGA. CDR3 DNA, as far as it was read: TGTGCCAGCAGCCCCGACAGGGGCGAGACC. It yields the protein CASSPDRGET. The CDR3 in full is CASSPDRGETQYF.

Many counts were recorded for this clone. With the read ending 3 residues before the CDR3 end, the germline J gene is used to fill in that end. V is TRBV5-1 and J is TRBJ2-3; 8 nucleotides agree with TRBD2. Germline V lookup: CDR1 SGHRS, CDR2 YFSETQ. This CDR3 region has 16 residues. The junction had 9 bases not matched to a gene; V was cut back by 5 bases and J by 1 base. CDR3 loop: CASSIRTSHGTDTQYF. The part of the CDR3 DNA that was read is TGCGCCAGCAGTATAAGGACTAGCCACGGCACAGATACG.

Comments on this clone: The DNA ends 3 residues before the CDR3 does, and the rest of the CDR3 is filled in from the germline J gene. The chain recombines TRBV19 with TRBJ2-6; tentative D call: TRBD2 (5 bases). The CDR3 is made up of 15 amino acids. In germline, CDR1 is LNHDA, CDR2 SQIVND (reference sequence). Trimming left V 7 bases short and J 0 bases short, with 10 bases between. The CDR3 spells CASIRGFSGANVLTF. The CDR3 DNA, read in part, is TGTGCCAGTATACGAGGGTTCTCTGGGGCCAACGTC.

This clone was picked up a small number of times. Coverage ceases 3 residues before the CDR3 finishes, and the germline J gene fills in the end. The chain joins TRBV7-8 to TRBJ2-3; a weak D match, TRBD1 (6 bases). This CDR3 has 15 residues. Trimming removed 1 base from V and 3 bases from J, with 11 bases in between. Germline lookup yields CDR1 SGHVS and CDR2 FQNEAQ. The part of the CDR3 DNA that was read is TGTGCCAGCAGCTTAGGGTTGACAGGTACAGATACG. It yields the protein CASSLGLTGTDT. The CDR3 reads in full as CASSLGLTGTDTQYF. The full variable domain, in which reference TRBV7-8 and TRBJ2-3 provide the parts outside the CDR3, is GAGVSQSPRYKVAKRGQDVALRCDPISGHVSLFWYQQALGQGPEFLTYFQNEAQLDKSGLPSDRFFAERPEGSVSTLKIQRTQQEDSAVYLCASSLGLTGTDTQYFGPGTRLTVL.

There are a few counts of this clone. The sequence runs out 3 residues before the end of the CDR3; the remainder is reconstructed from the germline J gene. The chain combines TRBV19 with TRBJ2-7; 10 bases line up with TRBD2. Germline assignment: CDR1 LNHDA and CDR2 SQIVND (reference sequence). The CDR3 has 15 residues. The trim removed 2 bases at V and 4 bases at J, leaving 5 bases unmatched. CDR3: CASSILSGRAYEQYF. The part of the CDR3 DNA that was read is TGTGCCAGTAGTATATTAAGCGGGAGGGCGTACGAG. Variable domain in full (rest from reference TRBV19 and TRBJ2-7): DGGITQSPKYLFRKEGQNVTLSCEQNLNHDAMYWYRQDPGQGLRLIYYSQIVNDFQKGDIAEGYSVSREKKESFPLTVTSAQKNPTAFYLCASSILSGRAYEQYFGPGTRLTVT.

This clone was counted only a few times. The sequenced fragment ends 3 residues before the CDR3 boundary, so the rest is inferred from the germline J gene. Other DNA sequences within the sample encode an identical CDR3. The V gene is TRBV18, the J gene TRBJ2-7; 7 bases align to TRBD2. J was trimmed by 2 bases and V by 0 bases; bases with no gene match: 1. There are 14 residues in the CDR3. CDR1 and CDR2 (germline): KGHSH, LQKENI. The CDR3 here is CASSPPAGAYEQYF. The sequenced CDR3 bases are TGTGCCAGCTCACCACCGGCGGGGGCCTACGAG.

This clone showed up just a few times. The CDR3 end lies 3 residues beyond the end of the read and is filled in from the germline J gene. The rearrangement joins TRBV5-6 to TRBJ2-7; 9 nucleotides agree with TRBD2. The CDR3 is made up of 14 amino acids. J was trimmed by 2 bases and V by 4 bases; bases with no gene match: 4. Germline CDR1 SGHDT, CDR2 YYEEEE. The CDR3 DNA, read in part, is TGTGCCAGCAGCGGGACTAGCTTAACCTACGAG. Translated: CASSGTSLTYE. The entire CDR3 protein reads CASSGTSLTYEQYF. Looking up the rest from reference TRBV5-6 and TRBJ2-7 gives the full variable domain: DAGVTQSPTHLIKTRGQQVTLRCSPKSGHDTVSWYQQALGQGPQFIFQYYEEEERQRGNFPDRFSGHQFPNYSSELNVNALLLGDSALYLCASSGTSLTYEQYFGPGTRLTVT.

The table lists this clone with many counts. A junction end diverges from the germline sequence, so it may reflect a read error. The CDR3: CASSISPGLGYNEQFF. CDR3 bases read: TGTGCCAGCAGTATATCCCCGGGACTAGGGTACAATGAG. The chain recombines TRBV27 with TRBJ2-1; 8 bases match TRBD2. The read ends 3 residues before the CDR3 terminus; that terminus is restored from the germline J gene. CDR3 length equals 16 residues. From germline, CDR1 is MNHEY and CDR2 SMNVEV (reference sequence).

Concerning this clone: The read ends 3 residues before the CDR3 terminus; that terminus is restored from the germline J gene. The V and J genes are TRBV2 and TRBJ1-1; 7 bases match TRBD1. The CDR3 extends over 12 amino acids. Germline CDR1 SNHLY, CDR2 FYNNEI. The covered CDR3 bases are TGTGCCAGCAGTGACCGACAGGGAAAA. Its translation: CASSDRQGK. The whole CDR3 protein reads CASSDRQGKAFF.

This clone appeared many times. The missing CDR3 end, 3 residues past where the read stops, is filled in from the germline J gene. The chain carries TRBV28 and TRBJ1-5, with D possibly TRBD1 on 5 matching bases. Trimming pared 2 bases from V and 4 bases from J, leaving 9 bases between. The CDR3 contains 14 residues. Germline CDR1 MDHEN, CDR2 SYDVKM. CDR3 loop: CASSLTQGNQPQHF. The sequenced CDR3 bases are TGTGCCAGCAGTTTAACCCAGGGAAATCAGCCC.

This clone was detected ten times or more. Read data end 3 residues before the CDR3 end; the end is taken from the germline J gene. This chain joins TRBV6-1 and TRBJ2-1, with TRBD2 identical over 10 bases. The germline V gene has CDR1 MNHNS and CDR2 SASEGT. CDR3 length equals 16 residues. V shed 4 bases and J 7 bases; nucleotides not matched to a gene: 10. The CDR3 sequence is CASSGTWASGSNEQFF. The part of the CDR3 DNA that was read is TGTGCCAGCAGTGGCACCTGGGCTAGCGGGAGTAATGAG.

In its sample, this clone was seen many times. The read terminates 3 residues ahead of where the CDR3 ends, so the germline J gene completes it. The chain combines TRBV12-5 with TRBJ2-2, with D perhaps TRBD1 (5 bases). The CDR3 covers 16 residues. Trimming took off 6 bases at V and 7 bases at J, with 21 bases between the two ends. Germline CDR1 LGHNT, CDR2 FRNRAP. The CDR3 sequence is CASGSNNRNLHGELFF. CDR3 DNA, as far as it was read: TGTGCTAGTGGGTCGAACAACAGGAATCTACACGGGGAG.

This clone has at least ten counts. Read data end 3 residues before the CDR3 end; the end is taken from the germline J gene. This rearrangement joins TRBV6-4 to TRBJ2-1; 9 bases align to TRBD1. The CDR3 length is 15 residues. V shed 5 bases and J 2 bases; nucleotides not matched to a gene: 4. CDR1 MRHNA and CDR2 SNTAGT come from the germline V gene. The part of the CDR3 DNA that was read is TGTGCCAGCAGTTATGGGACAGGGACCTACAATGAG. Amino acid sequence: CASSYGTGTYNE. The full CDR3 reads CASSYGTGTYNEQFF.

In this sample, this clone turned up a few times. The CDR3 goes on 3 residues after the read ends, and that part is filled in from the germline J gene. V and J are TRBV19 and TRBJ1-1, with 8 bases aligning to TRBD1. The CDR3 is 16 amino acids. The germline V gene encodes CDR1 LNHDA and CDR2 SQIVND (reference sequence). J gave up 0 bases and V 3 bases, and 6 bases lay outside the gene matches. The sequenced CDR3 bases are TGTGCCAGTAGTATCCGACAGGGGCTGATGAACACTGAA. It codes for CASSIRQGLMNTE. The entire CDR3 sequence reads CASSIRQGLMNTEAFF.